These 16 T cell receptor beta chains came from one sample sequenced in a study of T cell responses to AZD1222 COVID-19 vaccine. Assay: immunoSEQ multiplex PCR; the TCRdb copy retains only in-frame clones and omits some. The sample includes approximately 88,000 clones, 70% to 90% of them seen just once. Sequenced here: peripheral blood, sampled 28 days after the second AZD1222 dose. The receptors were sampled from an adult who received the AZD1222 COVID-19 vaccine.

A few counts support this clone. The rearrangement uses TRBV5-6 and TRBJ2-5; D possibly corresponds to TRBD2 (6 bases). This CDR3 comprises 12 residues. V lost 4 bases, J lost 5 bases, and 9 bases lay in between. Germline V gene data show CDR1 as SGHDT and CDR2 as YYEEEE. CDR3 loop: CASSKAGETQYF. In DNA, the CDR3 is TGTGCCAGCAGCAAGGCGGGGGAGACCCAGTACTTC.

The genes are TRBV12-3 or TRBV12-4 and TRBJ1-5; no firm D call. V lost 5 bases and J 8 bases, leaving 10 bases between the germline ends. The CDR3 spans 12 residues. The CDR3 region has the DNA TGTGCCAGCAGTCCGGGGAGGGAGCCCCAGCATTTT. This encodes CASSPGREPQHF.

The chain employs TRBV5-1 and TRBJ2-5; perhaps TRBD1 as D (5 bases). The ends were cut back, 1 base at V and 2 bases at J, with 9 bases in the middle. The germline V gene has CDR1 SGHRS and CDR2 YFSETQ. This CDR3 contains 14 residues. The DNA for the CDR3 is TGCGCCAGCAGCTTGTTGGCAGGGCAAGAGACCCAGTACTTC. Protein: CASSLLAGQETQYF.

The chain joins TRBV6-2 or TRBV6-3 to TRBJ1-2; D is unclear. Per the germline V gene, CDR1 is MNHEY and CDR2 is SVGEGT. The CDR3 loop spans 14 amino acids. The V end lost 0 bases, the J end lost 4 bases, and 9 bases lay between the germline ends. This chain's CDR3 is CASSYSGLSYGYTF. For the CDR3, the DNA is TGTGCCAGCAGTTACTCAGGGCTCAGCTATGGCTACACCTTC.

The chain has TRBV18 and TRBJ2-2; 13 bases match TRBD2. CDR1 and CDR2 from the germline V gene are KGHSH and LQKENI. This CDR3 is built from 17 residues. V dropped 11 bases and J dropped 1; count of bases not matched to a gene: 10. The CDR3 region is CASSGLAGIQNTGELFF. The CDR3 DNA sequence: TGTGCCTCTTCGGGACTAGCGGGGATCCAGAACACCGGGGAGCTGTTTTTT.

The chain joins TRBV9 to TRBJ1-5; D not resolved. Trimming removed 3 bases at V and 0 bases at J, with 7 bases between. From germline, CDR1 is SGDLS and CDR2 YYNGEE. The CDR3 covers 14 residues. The CDR3 is CASSAGSSNQPQHF. The CDR3 DNA is TGTGCCAGCAGCGCCGGGTCTAGCAATCAGCCCCAGCATTTT.

The chain joins TRBV5-1 to TRBJ2-5, with 7 bases matching TRBD1. Trimming cost V 1 base and J 9 bases; bases outside gene matches: 12. Germline-derived CDR1 and CDR2 are SGHRS and YFSETQ. The CDR3 length is 15 residues. As DNA, the CDR3 is TGCGCCAGCAGCTTGAGGGCAGGGGGTTTGGTGGCCCAGTACTTC. The encoded protein is CASSLRAGGLVAQYF.

The CDR3 nucleotides read TGCGCCAGCAAGGGACTAGCGGCGGGGTTAGAAGATACGCAGTATTTT. Translating gives CASKGLAAGLEDTQYF. This chain uses TRBV5-1 with TRBJ2-3; 11 nucleotides match TRBD2. CDR1 and CDR2 from the germline V gene are SGHRS and YFSETQ. The CDR3 loop spans 16 amino acids. The ends lost 6 bases at V and 5 bases at J; junction bases unmatched: 11.

This rearrangement joins TRBV19 to TRBJ1-4, with 7 bases identical to TRBD1. CDR3 length: 15 residues. In germline, CDR1 is LNHDA, CDR2 SQIVND (reference sequence). V was pared by 6 bases and J by 5 bases, with 9 bases of the junction left unmatched. This chain's CDR3 is CASSLYRGLNEKLFF. The CDR3 coding sequence is TGTGCCAGTAGCCTTTACAGGGGACTGAATGAAAAACTGTTTTTT.

The rearrangement uses TRBV15 and TRBJ1-2; possible D gene TRBD1, 5 bases. The CDR3 is 15 amino acids. V gave up 5 bases and J gave up 3 bases, with 16 bases separating them. In germline, CDR1 is LNHNV, CDR2 YYDKDF (reference sequence). CDR3 residues: CATSAQGRADYGYTF. The DNA for the CDR3 is TGTGCCACCAGCGCCCAGGGAAGAGCGGACTATGGCTACACCTTC.

The chain uses TRBV6-5 and TRBJ1-2; 7 nucleotides agree with TRBD1. This CDR3 is 14 amino acids long. Germline lookup yields CDR1 MNHEY and CDR2 SVGAGI. V trimming: 5 bases; J trimming: 0 bases; junction bases outside the gene matches: 3. Written as DNA, the CDR3 is TGTGCCAGCAGTAGAACAGGGGCTAACTATGGCTACACCTTC. Translation gives CASSRTGANYGYTF.

This clone was observed a single time. This chain links TRBV10-3 with TRBJ2-7; the match to TRBD2 covers 9 bases. CDR1 is ENHRY, CDR2 SYGVKD, per germline. The CDR3 contains 17 residues. The V and J ends lost 4 bases and 2 bases, in that order; junction bases with no gene match: 12. The CDR3 protein is CAISGGLGSGGTYEQYF. CDR3 coding DNA: TGTGCCATCAGTGGAGGGTTAGGCAGCGGGGGGACCTACGAGCAGTACTTC.

This clone was detected once. The chain has TRBV4-2 and TRBJ1-6; TRBD1 aligns across 10 bases. V trimming: 1 base; J trimming: 7 bases; junction bases outside the gene matches: 7. Looked up from germline, CDR1 is LGHNA and CDR2 is YNFKEQ. The CDR3 is made up of 17 amino acids. CDR3 region: CASSQARSGQGNSPLHF. The DNA for the CDR3 is TGTGCCAGCAGCCAAGCTCGGTCGGGACAGGGGAATTCACCCCTCCACTTT.

V is TRBV10-2 and J is TRBJ1-1; D is undetermined. The CDR3 totals 13 residues. CDR1 WSHSY and CDR2 SAAADI come from the germline V gene. V was trimmed by 0 bases and J by 5 bases, leaving 7 bases between them. CDR3 sequence (DNA): TGCGCCAGCAGTGAGTCAGCCTTTACTGAAGCTTTCTTT. Translating gives CASSESAFTEAFF.

V usage is TRBV6-5 and J usage is TRBJ1-2; the D is unclear. Trimming stripped 7 bases from V and 0 bases from J, with 9 bases between. The CDR3 has 13 residues. Germline values: CDR1 MNHEY, CDR2 SVGAGI. CDR3 loop: CASTVVANYGYTF. CDR3 coding DNA: TGTGCCAGCACCGTAGTAGCTAACTATGGCTACACCTTC.

This sequence joins TRBV6-2 or TRBV6-3 and TRBJ2-4; D tentatively fits TRBD1 or TRBD2 (5 bases each). V gave up 3 bases and J gave up 10 bases, with 22 bases separating them. The CDR3 is made up of 16 amino acids. Germline assignment: CDR1 MNHEY and CDR2 SVGEGT. The DNA of the CDR3 is TGTGCCAGCAGTTATTTAATCGGGGCCATCGTTCGGATTCAGTACTTC. This encodes CASSYLIGAIVRIQYF.